Sequencing of this TCR beta chain was carried out in a study of shared clonotypes between healthy human individuals. Study in general: Donors, aged 18 to 49, were a couple of women and a few men.

Data came from immunoSEQ multiplex PCR; TCRdb stores just in-frame clones and leaves some out. The sample lists over 850,000 clones; 70% to 80% were seen once. Details on this clone: The antigen remains unidentified.

Study results and limitations: It was the few donors that limited the genetic and exposure-history diversity represented. Larger estimated richness was generally seen in naive subsets than in memory subsets.

The CDR3 is made up of 14 amino acids. CDR1 and CDR2 (germline): MDHEN, SYDVKM. V dropped 5 bases and J dropped 1 base, with 10 bases sitting between them. CD4+ cell separation produced CD45RA+ naive and CD45RA-negative memory subsets. This chain links TRBV28 with TRBJ2-3; D is ambiguous. Sequencing was carried out using memory CD4+ T cells from PBMCs. Subset specified: CD45RA-negative fraction. This receptor was identified in a man aged 18 to 35 in good health. Some clones in this sample may be carry-over from other donors' samples. CDR3 region: CASSPTAGTDTQYF. The DNA for the CDR3 is TGTGCCAGCAGTCCGACGGCTGGCACAGATACGCAGTATTTT.